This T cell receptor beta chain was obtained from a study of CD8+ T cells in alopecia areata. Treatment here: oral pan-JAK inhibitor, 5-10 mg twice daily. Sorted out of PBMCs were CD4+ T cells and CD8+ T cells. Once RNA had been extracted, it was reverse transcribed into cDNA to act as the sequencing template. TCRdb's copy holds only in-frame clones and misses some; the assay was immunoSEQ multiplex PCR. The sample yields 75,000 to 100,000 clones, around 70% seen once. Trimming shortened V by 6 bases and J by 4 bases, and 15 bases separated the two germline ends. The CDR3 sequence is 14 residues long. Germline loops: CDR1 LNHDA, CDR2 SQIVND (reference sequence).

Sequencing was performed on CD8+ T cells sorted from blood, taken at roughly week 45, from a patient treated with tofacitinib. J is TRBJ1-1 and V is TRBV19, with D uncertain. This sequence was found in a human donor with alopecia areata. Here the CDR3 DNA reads TGTGCCAGTAGGAAACAGAATTCACCCACTGAAGCTTTCTTT. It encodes CASRKQNSPTEAFF.